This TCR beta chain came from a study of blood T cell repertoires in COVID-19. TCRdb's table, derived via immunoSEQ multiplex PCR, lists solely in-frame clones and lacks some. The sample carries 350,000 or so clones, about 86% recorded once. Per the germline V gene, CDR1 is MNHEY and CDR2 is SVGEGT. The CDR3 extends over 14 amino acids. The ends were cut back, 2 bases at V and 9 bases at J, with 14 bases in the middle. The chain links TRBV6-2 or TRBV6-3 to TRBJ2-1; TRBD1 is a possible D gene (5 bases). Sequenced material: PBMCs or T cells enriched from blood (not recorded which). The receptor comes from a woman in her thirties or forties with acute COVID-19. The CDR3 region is CASSYLDRLGEQFF. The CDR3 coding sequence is TGTGCCAGCAGTTACCTAGACAGACTCGGTGAGCAGTTCTTC.